A single TCR beta chain is shown here with its context. Its antigen is currently unknown. CD4+CD25+CD127- Tregs, CD4+CD25- non-Tregs, CD4 and CD8 cells were sorted. Data came from immunoSEQ multiplex PCR; TCRdb stores just in-frame clones and leaves some out. The data contain some 90,000 clones, 85% to 95% of them seen just once; the ten biggest clones take up over 3.5%. The germline V gene has CDR1 MGHRA and CDR2 YSYEKL. V shed 3 bases and J 4 bases; nucleotides not matched to a gene: 3. The CDR3 contains 14 residues. The data are from a study of Tregs in tolerant kidney transplant recipients. General study points: Expanding Tregs on activated donor B cells appeared to best identify donor-specific TCRbeta clones. Findings come from small patient numbers and require larger validation.

Sequencing was performed on CD8+ T cells from blood. The V call is TRBV4-1, the J call TRBJ1-2; 9 bases align to TRBD1. This clonotype was sampled from a human donor in good health. CDR3 protein: CASSHPGQGYGYTF. CDR3 bases: TGCGCCAGCAGCCACCCGGGACAGGGCTATGGCTACACCTTC.